These 22 T cell receptor beta chains came from one sample sequenced in a study of control samples from healthy donors and cancer patients. Method: immunoSEQ multiplex PCR; TCRdb's copy keeps in-frame clones and lacks some. The sample includes 150,000 to 200,000 clones, about 95% of them seen just once. Sequenced material: PBMCs. The receptors come from a man in his 60s with colorectal cancer.

V gene TRBV5-1 combines with J gene TRBJ2-7; 7 bases agree with TRBD1. J was trimmed by 3 bases and V by 4 bases; bases with no gene match: 4. The CDR3 has 13 residues. Germline V gene lookup returns CDR1 SGHRS and CDR2 YFSETQ. CDR3 amino acids: CASSPDRFYEQYF. The CDR3, as DNA: TGCGCCAGCAGCCCGGACAGGTTCTACGAGCAGTACTTC.

The chain recombines TRBV4-1 with TRBJ1-5; 7 bases agree with TRBD1. J gave up 6 bases and V 4 bases, and 15 bases lay outside the gene matches. The CDR3 loop spans 17 amino acids. Germline V gene data show CDR1 as MGHRA and CDR2 as YSYEKL. CDR3 residues: CASSLFSQGETSQPQHF. CDR3 in DNA: TGCGCCAGCAGCCTTTTCTCCCAGGGGGAGACTAGTCAGCCCCAGCATTTT.

The rearrangement joins TRBV6-1 to TRBJ1-2; 10 bases fit TRBD1. The CDR3 loop spans 18 amino acids. Germline assignment: CDR1 MNHNS and CDR2 SASEGT. V shed 3 bases and J 5 bases; nucleotides not matched to a gene: 15. In DNA form, the CDR3 reads TGTGCCAGCAGTGAGACCCGATGGACAGGGGGGATAAAATATGGCTACACCTTC. It specifies CASSETRWTGGIKYGYTF.

This chain links TRBV19 with TRBJ1-5; 9 bases line up with TRBD1. V shed 3 bases, J shed 2 bases, and the junction held 5 bases outside the gene matches. The germline V gene encodes CDR1 LNHDA and CDR2 SQIVND (reference sequence). The CDR3 covers 16 residues. This CDR3 reads CASSITGGSGNQPQHF. The CDR3 nucleotides are TGTGCCAGTAGTATCACAGGGGGCAGCGGCAATCAGCCCCAGCATTTT.

The chain combines TRBV5-1 with TRBJ1-1; TRBD1 is a possible D gene (5 bases). The CDR3 is 16 amino acids. CDR1 and CDR2 from the germline V gene are SGHRS and YFSETQ. The V end was cut by 0 bases, the J end by 1 base, with 13 bases between. Here the CDR3 DNA reads TGCGCCAGCAGCTTGGGGGGCAGGGAAACGAACACTGAAGCTTTCTTT. Encoded protein: CASSLGGRETNTEAFF.

The V gene is TRBV2, the J gene TRBJ1-2, with 9 bases fitting TRBD1. The CDR3 runs 13 residues. CDR1 SNHLY and CDR2 FYNNEI come from the germline V gene. V was clipped by 6 bases and J by 8 bases; unmatched bases: 7. The DNA of the CDR3 is TGTGCCAGCAGAGGGGGACAGGGCAACGGCTACACCTTC. It codes for CASRGGQGNGYTF. The whole variable domain, filled in from reference TRBV2 and TRBJ1-2, reads EPEVTQTPSHQVTQMGQEVILRCVPISNHLYFYWYRQILGQKVEFLVSFYNNEISEKSEIFDDQFSVERPDGSNFTLKIRSTKLEDSAMYFCASRGGQGNGYTFGSGTRLTVV.

CDR3: CASSETGAPSPLHF. CDR3 DNA sequence: TGTGCCAGCAGTGAGACAGGGGCCCCTTCACCCCTCCACTTT. The V gene is TRBV2, the J gene TRBJ1-6; 8 bases fit TRBD1. Germline V gene data show CDR1 as SNHLY and CDR2 as FYNNEI. The CDR3 is 14 residues long. J lost 9 bases, V lost 3 bases, and 4 bases had no gene match.

This clone was counted once. V is TRBV7-6 and J is TRBJ1-2, with a tentative D call TRBD1 (6 bases). Germline-derived CDR1 and CDR2 are SGHVS and FNYEAQ. The CDR3 consists of 13 residues. With 5 bases removed from V and 5 bases from J, the gap between germline ends came to 12 bases. CDR3 DNA sequence: TGTGCCAGCAGCACCCGACAGGCTTATGGCTACACCTTC. Protein sequence: CASSTRQAYGYTF.

The rearrangement links TRBV10-3 to TRBJ1-5, with D uncertain. The germline CDR1 and CDR2 sequences are ENHRY and SYGVKD. The CDR3 length is 16 residues. V gave up 0 bases and J gave up 0 bases, with 9 bases separating them. The CDR3 DNA is TGTGCCATCAGTGAGTCCCCGAGGTATAGCAATCAGCCCCAGCATTTT. Its protein product is CAISESPRYSNQPQHF.

The chain combines TRBV20-1 with TRBJ2-1; D gene unclear. The CDR3 loop spans 13 amino acids. Between the trimmed V and J ends, which lost 3 bases and 2 bases, there was a span of 8 bases. The germline gives CDR1 DFQATT, CDR2 SNEGSKA (reference sequence). CDR3 coding DNA: TGCAGTGCTAGTCACCCAGCCTACAATGAGCAGTTCTTC. Its translation is CSASHPAYNEQFF.

The chain is built from TRBV12-3 or TRBV12-4 and TRBJ2-1; unclear D gene. The length of the CDR3 is 11 residues. Trimming removed 5 bases from V and 12 bases from J, with 11 bases in between. CDR3 in DNA: TGTGCCAGCAGTGCAGGTGTTACGCAGTTCTTC. It is translated as CASSAGVTQFF.

The chain carries TRBV9 and TRBJ2-5, with 8 bases matching TRBD1. Germline CDR1 reads SGDLS; CDR2 reads YYNGEE. Trimming cost V 0 bases and J 1 base; bases outside gene matches: 8. The CDR3 has 17 residues. DNA for the CDR3: TGTGCCAGCAGCGTAGCCATCGGGACAGGAACCCAAGAGACCCAGTACTTC. Translated: CASSVAIGTGTQETQYF.

The CDR3 sequence is CASSLARDRGNTGELFF. DNA for the CDR3: TGCGCCAGCAGCTTGGCCCGGGACAGGGGGAACACCGGGGAGCTGTTTTTT. V gene TRBV5-1 combines with J gene TRBJ2-2, with TRBD1 matching 10 bases. CDR1 is SGHRS and CDR2 is YFSETQ in the germline V gene. The CDR3 is made up of 17 amino acids. The V and J ends lost 0 bases and 1 base, in that order; junction bases with no gene match: 3.

The J gene is TRBJ1-6, the V gene TRBV12-3 or TRBV12-4; D gene uncertain. Trimming shortened V by 3 bases and J by 9 bases, and 6 bases separated the two germline ends. The CDR3 is 12 residues long. The CDR3 coding sequence is TGTGCCAGCAGTTTGGGCAGTTCACCCCTCCACTTT. It specifies CASSLGSSPLHF.

CDR3 in amino acids: CATSLGTGDEKLFF. CDR3 coding DNA: TGTGCCACCTCTTTGGGGACAGGGGACGAAAAACTGTTTTTT. J is TRBJ1-4 and V is TRBV10-3; 10 positions agree with TRBD1. The CDR3 length is 14 residues. Germline values: CDR1 ENHRY, CDR2 SYGVKD. V dropped 10 bases and J dropped 8; count of bases not matched to a gene: 10.

This chain joins TRBV7-9 and TRBJ2-1; 15 bases are a match to TRBD2. This CDR3 is built from 19 residues. Per the germline V gene, CDR1 is SEHNR and CDR2 is FQNEAQ (reference sequence). V was clipped by 5 bases and J by 0 bases; unmatched bases: 8. The CDR3 is CASSLLGLAGGDSYNEQFF. For the CDR3, the DNA is TGTGCCAGCAGCCTATTGGGACTAGCGGGGGGCGACTCCTACAATGAGCAGTTCTTC.

In its sample, this clone was seen once. J is TRBJ2-5 and V is TRBV19, with D possibly matching TRBD2 (5 bases). The germline V gene has CDR1 LNHDA and CDR2 SQIVND (reference sequence). Deletions cut 7 bases from V and 5 bases from J, with 14 bases between. This CDR3 contains 13 residues. The CDR3 DNA reads TGTGCCAGTAACCCTACTAGTGGGGAGACCCAGTACTTC. Its protein product is CASNPTSGETQYF. The full variable domain, with the rest looked up from reference TRBV19 and TRBJ2-5, is DGGITQSPKYLFRKEGQNVTLSCEQNLNHDAMYWYRQDPGQGLRLIYYSQIVNDFQKGDIAEGYSVSREKKESFPLTVTSAQKNPTAFYLCASNPTSGETQYFGPGTRLLVL.

This clone was recorded only once. The chain links TRBV10-3 to TRBJ1-2, with D possibly matching TRBD1 (6 bases). Germline lookup yields CDR1 ENHRY and CDR2 SYGVKD. The CDR3 is made up of 14 amino acids. The V end was cut by 0 bases, the J end by 3 bases, with 8 bases between. The CDR3 sequence: CAISESGGYYGYTF. DNA of the CDR3: TGTGCCATCAGTGAGTCCGGGGGCTACTATGGCTACACCTTC.

The chain links TRBV12-3 or TRBV12-4 to TRBJ2-7; 8 bases are a match to TRBD1. V trimming: 6 bases; J trimming: 4 bases; junction bases outside the gene matches: 2. This CDR3 contains 12 residues. The CDR3 region is CASRGQAYEQYF. DNA of the CDR3: TGTGCCAGCAGGGGACAGGCGTACGAGCAGTACTTC.

V gene TRBV2 combines with J gene TRBJ2-5, with D perhaps assigned TRBD1 or TRBD2 (6 bases each). Germline V gene lookup returns CDR1 SNHLY and CDR2 FYNNEI. Trimming pared 2 bases from V and 5 bases from J, leaving 12 bases between. The length of the CDR3 is 14 residues. In DNA, the CDR3 is TGTGCCAGCAGTGAACTTACAGGGAGGGAGACCCAGTACTTC. Translating gives CASSELTGRETQYF.

V gene TRBV19 combines with J gene TRBJ1-2; no clear D. V lost 7 bases and J 0 bases, leaving 15 bases between the germline ends. Germline assignment: CDR1 LNHDA and CDR2 SQIVND (reference sequence). The length of the CDR3 is 15 residues. The DNA for the CDR3 is TGTGCCAGTACGCTTTGGAGCGCTACTAACTATGGCTACACCTTC. Encoded protein: CASTLWSATNYGYTF.

V and J are TRBV5-1 and TRBJ2-3, with D perhaps matching TRBD2 (5 bases). CDR3 length: 15 residues. The V end lost 2 bases, the J end lost 0 bases, and 10 bases lay between the germline ends. Germline CDR1 SGHRS, CDR2 YFSETQ. CDR3 sequence: CASSLEAVSTDTQYF. The DNA for the CDR3 is TGCGCCAGCAGCTTAGAAGCGGTTAGCACAGATACGCAGTATTTT.